The 15 T cell receptor beta chains in this list originate from one sample, sequenced in a study of blood T cell repertoires in COVID-19. TCRdb's table, derived via immunoSEQ multiplex PCR, lists solely in-frame clones and lacks some. The repertoire holds about 60,000 clones, 65% to 85% seen once, with approximately 4% in the top ten. The sequenced sample consisted of PBMCs or T cells enriched from blood (not recorded which). Receptors originate from a woman aged 40 to 49 with acute COVID-19.

The chain is built from TRBV7-8 and TRBJ2-7, with a weak D call TRBD1 (6 bases). Trimming shortened V by 1 base and J by 4 bases, and 11 bases separated the two germline ends. This CDR3 is built from 14 residues. Germline V gene lookup returns CDR1 SGHVS and CDR2 FQNEAQ. The CDR3 DNA sequence: TGTGCCAGCAGCTTAGGTACAGGGCCATACGAGCAGTACGTC. Protein product: CASSLGTGPYEQYV.

The chain combines TRBV5-1 with TRBJ2-3, with D unresolved. The CDR3 is 17 amino acids. V lost 0 bases to trimming and J lost 1 base, with 15 bases between them. Germline V CDR1 and CDR2: SGHRS, YFSETQ. Here the CDR3 DNA reads TGCGCCAGCAGCTTGGACCCCTCACCAACTGGCACAGATACGCAGTATTTT. Translation: CASSLDPSPTGTDTQYF. Based on the CDR3 plus reference TRBV5-1 and TRBJ2-3, the full variable domain is KAGVTQTPRYLIKTRGQQVTLSCSPISGHRSVSWYQQTPGQGLQFLFEYFSETQRNKGNFPGRFSGRQFSNSRSEMNVSTLELGDSALYLCASSLDPSPTGTDTQYFGPGTRLTVL.

The V and J genes are TRBV10-3 and TRBJ1-1, with a possible D match to TRBD1 (6 bases). Trimming shortened V by 3 bases and J by 2 bases, and 7 bases separated the two germline ends. The germline V gene encodes CDR1 ENHRY and CDR2 SYGVKD. This CDR3 is built from 13 residues. The CDR3, as DNA: TGTGCCATCAGTGACAGGGGCAACACTGAAGCTTTCTTT. Translated: CAISDRGNTEAFF.

The chain combines TRBV25-1 with TRBJ1-4; 7 bases match TRBD1. The CDR3 contains 15 residues. From germline, CDR1 is MGHDK and CDR2 SYGVNS. V shed 4 bases and J 7 bases; nucleotides not matched to a gene: 9. This chain's CDR3 is CASSGDREFVEKLFF. CDR3 sequence (DNA): TGTGCCAGCAGTGGCGACAGGGAGTTTGTTGAAAAACTGTTTTTT.

The chain combines TRBV11-1 with TRBJ2-5, with D perhaps matching TRBD2 (6 bases). Germline assignment: CDR1 SGHAT and CDR2 FQDESV (reference sequence). Trimming removed 6 bases from V and 0 bases from J, with 17 bases in between. This CDR3 has 16 residues. CDR3 loop: CASSPGTQQYQETQYF. The CDR3 bases are TGTGCCAGCAGTCCCGGGACTCAACAGTACCAAGAGACCCAGTACTTC.

On this clone itself: Given a much more abundant clone one base away, this may be a read error. V usage is TRBV11-2 and J usage is TRBJ2-7, with D perhaps matching TRBD1 (6 bases). Trimming removed 3 bases at V and 3 bases at J, with 6 bases between. Germline loops: CDR1 SGHAT, CDR2 FQNNGV. The CDR3 extends over 12 amino acids. The CDR3 region is CASSLDSYEQYF. CDR3 nucleotides: TGTGCCAGCAGCTTGGACAGCTACGAGCAGTACTTC.

The rearrangement links TRBV13 to TRBJ1-2; 8 bases map to TRBD1. Per germline, CDR1 PRHDT and CDR2 FYEKMQ (reference sequence). The V and J ends lost 4 bases and 3 bases, in that order; junction bases with no gene match: 4. This CDR3 comprises 14 residues. The chain's CDR3 is CASSSSGQDYGYTF. The DNA for the CDR3 is TGTGCCAGCAGCTCTTCGGGACAGGACTATGGCTACACCTTC.

The chain is built from TRBV5-4 and TRBJ2-7, with TRBD1 matching over 7 bases. Per the germline V gene, CDR1 is SGHNT and CDR2 is YYREEE (reference sequence). V lost 4 bases and J lost 8; bases outside the gene matches: 12. The CDR3 runs to 14 residues. The DNA for the CDR3 is TGTGCCAGCAGCCCCCCCGGGACAGCCCTCCAGCAGTACTTC. It is translated as CASSPPGTALQQYF.

The gene calls are TRBV9 and TRBJ2-2, with 8 bases identical to TRBD1. With V trimmed by 2 bases and J by 2 bases, 5 bases remained unmatched. Looked up from germline, CDR1 is SGDLS and CDR2 is YYNGEE. This CDR3 is 16 amino acids long. Here the CDR3 DNA reads TGTGCCAGCAGCGTCGTGGGACAGGTTAACACCGGGGAGCTGTTTTTT. Its protein is CASSVVGQVNTGELFF.

V usage is TRBV28 and J usage is TRBJ1-5; possible D gene TRBD1, 6 bases. V gave up 5 bases and J gave up 5 bases, with 13 bases separating them. Germline loops: CDR1 MDHEN, CDR2 SYDVKM. This CDR3 has 14 amino acids. In DNA, the CDR3 is TGTGCCAGCAGTGGGGGAGGGGGTGATCAGCCCCAGCATTTT. The encoded protein is CASSGGGGDQPQHF.

The CDR3 protein is CASLVGGTEAFF. CDR3 nucleotides: TGTGCCAGCCTAGTCGGGGGAACTGAAGCTTTCTTT. V is TRBV19 and J is TRBJ1-1, with D possibly matching TRBD1 (5 bases). V was pared by 9 bases and J by 5 bases, with 13 bases between. The CDR3 sequence is 12 residues long. Per germline, CDR1 LNHDA and CDR2 SQIVND (reference sequence).

In its sample, this clone was seen once. This chain joins TRBV9 and TRBJ2-1; tentative D call: TRBD2 (6 bases). Germline CDR1 reads SGDLS; CDR2 reads YYNGEE. The CDR3 is 16 amino acids. V was trimmed by 0 bases and J by 5 bases, leaving 15 bases between them. CDR3 coding DNA: TGTGCCAGCAGCGTAGGGAGTAGCGGCCCGGACAATGAGCAGTTCTTC. Translating gives CASSVGSSGPDNEQFF.

The chain is built from TRBV19 and TRBJ1-5, with 9 positions matching TRBD1. This CDR3 spans 16 amino acids. Trimming removed 6 bases from V and 4 bases from J; junction bases left unmatched: 10. Per germline, CDR1 LNHDA and CDR2 SQIVND (reference sequence). CDR3 in amino acids: CASSINRDRVNQPQHF. The CDR3 DNA sequence: TGTGCCAGTAGCATAAACCGGGACAGGGTTAATCAGCCCCAGCATTTT.

This chain joins TRBV5-1 and TRBJ2-5; weak D call: TRBD1 (6 bases). CDR3 length: 13 amino acids. Trimming took 4 bases from V and 2 from J, leaving 9 bases between them. Germline V gives CDR1 SGHRS, CDR2 YFSETQ. DNA of the CDR3: TGCGCCAGCAGCCAGGGGTGGCAAGAGACCCAGTACTTC. Translating gives CASSQGWQETQYF.

The CDR3 nucleotides are TGTGCCAGCAGCTTGGATTCCAGGGCCCACACCGGGGAGCTGTTTTTT. Translation gives CASSLDSRAHTGELFF. The rearrangement links TRBV5-4 to TRBJ2-2, with D perhaps TRBD1 (5 bases). In germline, CDR1 is SGHNT, CDR2 YYREEE (reference sequence). V lost 0 bases and J 3 bases, leaving 12 bases between the germline ends. There are 16 residues in the CDR3. Using reference TRBV5-4 and TRBJ2-2 for the parts outside the CDR3, the full variable domain is ETGVTQSPTHLIKTRGQQVTLRCSSQSGHNTVSWYQQALGQGPQFIFQYYREEENGRGNFPPRFSGLQFPNYSSELNVNALELDDSALYLCASSLDSRAHTGELFFGEGSRLTVL.